Sequencing of this T cell receptor beta chain was carried out in a study of blood T cells in healthy people across ages. Total RNA amounts of at least 5 micrograms were extracted per sample. The CDR3 is 12 amino acids. The germline V gene encodes CDR1 LGHNA and CDR2 YNFKEQ. Trimming removed 0 bases from V and 7 bases from J, with 4 bases in between. Primers used in a second PCR of roughly 7 to 12 cycles were a sample-barcoded 5' primer and a J-beta primer mix. TCRdb reanalysed the 5' RACE reads using MiXCR and keeps one entry per CDR3 protein. The table has a few hundred thousand distinct CDR3 sequences, 27% seen once. Study-level findings and limits: While age rose, TCR beta diversity per million T cells dropped in a roughly linear way. There were more naive CD4+ cells and higher diversity in long-lived donors than in aged donors. Unsorted PBMC material precluded a definitive naive versus antigen-experienced comparison.

This clonotype was observed at least ten times. Its antigen remains unidentified. The sequence came from a woman in her seventies in good health. The source material was blood. The chain uses TRBV4-2 and TRBJ2-1; unclear D gene. The CDR3 DNA reads TGTGCCAGCAGCCAAGATAGTAATGAGCAGTTCTTC. Its translation: CASSQDSNEQFF.